This T cell receptor beta chain is from a study of shared clonotypes between healthy human individuals. V lost 8 bases, J lost 3 bases, and 11 bases stayed unmatched. Germline CDR1 WSHSY, CDR2 SAAADI. CDR3 size: 16 residues. Data came from immunoSEQ multiplex PCR; TCRdb stores just in-frame clones and leaves some out. The sample has under 550,000 clones; 95% to 97% are singletons. Sequenced: naive CD4+ T cells sorted from blood. The subset here: CD45RA+ positively selected. This chain joins TRBV10-2 and TRBJ2-3, with 10 bases matching TRBD2. This TCR derives from a woman in her 30s in good health. The CDR3 DNA reads as TGCGCCAGCCGGAGCGGGAGGGCCGGTTCGACAGATACGCAGTATTTT. Protein product: CASRSGRAGSTDTQYF.